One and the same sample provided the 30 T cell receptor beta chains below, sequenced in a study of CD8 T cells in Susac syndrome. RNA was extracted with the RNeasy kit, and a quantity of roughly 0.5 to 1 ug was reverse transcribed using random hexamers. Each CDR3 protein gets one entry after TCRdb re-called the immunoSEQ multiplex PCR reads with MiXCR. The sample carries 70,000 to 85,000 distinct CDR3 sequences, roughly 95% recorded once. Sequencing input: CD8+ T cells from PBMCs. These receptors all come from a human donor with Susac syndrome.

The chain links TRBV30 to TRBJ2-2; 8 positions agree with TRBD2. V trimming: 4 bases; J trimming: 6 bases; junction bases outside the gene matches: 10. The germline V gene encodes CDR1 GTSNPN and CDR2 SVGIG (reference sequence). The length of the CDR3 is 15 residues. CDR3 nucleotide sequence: TGTGCCTGGAAAGCGGGAGTTGAGGCCCCCGGGGAGCTGTTTTTT. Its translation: CAWKAGVEAPGELFF.

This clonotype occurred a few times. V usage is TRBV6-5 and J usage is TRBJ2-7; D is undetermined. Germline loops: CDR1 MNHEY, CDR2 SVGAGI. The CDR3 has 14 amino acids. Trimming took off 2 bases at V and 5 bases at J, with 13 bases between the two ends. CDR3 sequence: CASSYQNRPDEQYF. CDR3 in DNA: TGTGCCAGCAGTTACCAAAACCGCCCCGACGAGCAGTACTTC.

CDR3: CASSQDLSPEQFF. For the CDR3, the DNA is TGCGCCAGCAGCCAAGACCTAAGCCCTGAGCAGTTCTTC. This rearrangement joins TRBV4-3 to TRBJ2-1; D is unclear. The germline CDR1 and CDR2 sequences are LGHNA and YSLEER. The CDR3 is made up of 13 amino acids. Trimming removed 0 bases at V and 9 bases at J, with 9 bases between.

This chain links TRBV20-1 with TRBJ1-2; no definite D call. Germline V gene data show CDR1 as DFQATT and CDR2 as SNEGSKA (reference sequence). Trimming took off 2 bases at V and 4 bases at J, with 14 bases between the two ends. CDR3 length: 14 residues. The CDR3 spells CSARPRAVFYGYTF. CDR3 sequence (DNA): TGCAGTGCTAGACCCCGGGCCGTCTTCTATGGCTACACCTTC.

This chain's CDR3 is CASSYGDTEAFF. The CDR3 DNA follows: TGTGCCAGCAGTTACGGAGACACTGAAGCTTTCTTT. This sequence joins TRBV25-1 and TRBJ1-1; D is unclear. This CDR3 is built from 12 residues. Per germline, CDR1 MGHDK and CDR2 SYGVNS. Between the trimmed V and J ends, which lost 5 bases and 3 bases, there was a span of 7 bases.

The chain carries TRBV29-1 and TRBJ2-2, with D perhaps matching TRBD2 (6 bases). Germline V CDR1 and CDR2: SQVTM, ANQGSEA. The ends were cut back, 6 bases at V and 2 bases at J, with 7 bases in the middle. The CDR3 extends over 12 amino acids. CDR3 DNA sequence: TGCAGCGTCGCGGGAAACACCGGGGAGCTGTTTTTT. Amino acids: CSVAGNTGELFF.

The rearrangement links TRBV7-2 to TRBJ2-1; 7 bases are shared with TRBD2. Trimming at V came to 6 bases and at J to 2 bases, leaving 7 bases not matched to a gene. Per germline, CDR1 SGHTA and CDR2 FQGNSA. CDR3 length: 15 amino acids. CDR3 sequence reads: CASSFSGLAYNEQFF. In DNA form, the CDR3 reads TGTGCCAGCAGTTTTAGCGGGCTAGCCTACAATGAGCAGTTCTTC. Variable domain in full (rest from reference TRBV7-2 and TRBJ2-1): GAGVSQSPSNKVTEKGKDVELRCDPISGHTALYWYRQSLGQGLEFLIYFQGNSAPDKSGLPSDRFSAERTGGSVSTLTIQRTQQEDSAVYLCASSFSGLAYNEQFFGPGTRLTVL.

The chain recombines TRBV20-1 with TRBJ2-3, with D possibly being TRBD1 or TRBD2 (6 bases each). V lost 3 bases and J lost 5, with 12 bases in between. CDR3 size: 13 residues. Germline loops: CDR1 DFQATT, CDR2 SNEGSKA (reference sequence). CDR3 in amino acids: CSASGGGIDTQYF. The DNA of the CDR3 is TGCAGTGCTAGCGGAGGGGGTATAGATACGCAGTATTTT.

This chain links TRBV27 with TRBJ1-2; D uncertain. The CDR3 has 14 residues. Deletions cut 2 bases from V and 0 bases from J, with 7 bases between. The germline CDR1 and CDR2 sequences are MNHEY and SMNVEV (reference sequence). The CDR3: CASSLGITNYGYTF. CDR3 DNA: TGTGCCAGCAGTTTAGGCATCACTAACTATGGCTACACCTTC.

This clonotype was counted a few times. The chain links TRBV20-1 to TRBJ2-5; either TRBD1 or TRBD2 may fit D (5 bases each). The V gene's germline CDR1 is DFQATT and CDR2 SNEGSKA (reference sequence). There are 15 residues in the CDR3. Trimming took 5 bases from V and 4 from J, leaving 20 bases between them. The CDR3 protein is CSAAGSWGMRETQYF. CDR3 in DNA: TGCAGTGCTGCAGGGAGTTGGGGAATGAGAGAGACCCAGTACTTC.

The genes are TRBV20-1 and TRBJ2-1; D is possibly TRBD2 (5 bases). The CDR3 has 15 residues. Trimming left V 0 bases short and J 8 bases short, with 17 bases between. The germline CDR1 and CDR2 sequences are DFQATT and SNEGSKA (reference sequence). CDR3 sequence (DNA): TGCAGTGCTAGAGACACTAGTAGTCTCCGCGATGAGCAGTTCTTC. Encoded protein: CSARDTSSLRDEQFF.

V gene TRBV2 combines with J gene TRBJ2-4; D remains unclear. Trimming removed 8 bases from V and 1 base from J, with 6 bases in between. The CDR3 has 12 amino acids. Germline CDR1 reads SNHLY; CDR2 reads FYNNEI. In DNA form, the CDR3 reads TGTGCCAGCTTAGGTGCCAAAAACATTCAGTACTTC. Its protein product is CASLGAKNIQYF.

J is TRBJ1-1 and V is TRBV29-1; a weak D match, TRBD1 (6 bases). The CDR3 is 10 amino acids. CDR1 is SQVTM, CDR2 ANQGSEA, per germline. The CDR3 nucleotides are TGCAGGACCGGACAGCCTGAAGCTTTCTTT. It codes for CRTGQPEAFF.

The DNA of the CDR3 is TGTGCCACCAGGGCCAGGGTCTCCGGGGAGCTGTTTTTT. It is translated as CATRARVSGELFF. This chain joins TRBV24-1 and TRBJ2-2, with D perhaps TRBD1 (5 bases). This CDR3 region has 13 residues. V lost 7 bases, J lost 6 bases, and 11 bases lay in between. Per germline, CDR1 KGHDR and CDR2 SFDVKD.

The CDR3 protein is CSAITGSYNEQFF. Written as DNA, the CDR3 is TGCAGTGCTATTACGGGAAGCTACAATGAGCAGTTCTTC. The chain combines TRBV20-1 with TRBJ2-1; possible D gene TRBD2, 5 bases. The CDR3 covers 13 residues. Between the trimmed V and J ends, which lost 4 bases and 3 bases, there was a span of 10 bases. Germline CDR1 is DFQATT and CDR2 is SNEGSKA (reference sequence).

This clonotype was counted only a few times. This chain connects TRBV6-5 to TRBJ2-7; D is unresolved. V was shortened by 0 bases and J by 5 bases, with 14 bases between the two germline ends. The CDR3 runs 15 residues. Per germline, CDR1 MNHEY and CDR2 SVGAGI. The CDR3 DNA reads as TGTGCCAGCAGTTACTCGCCTGGCAGTACCCACGAGCAGTACTTC. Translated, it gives CASSYSPGSTHEQYF.

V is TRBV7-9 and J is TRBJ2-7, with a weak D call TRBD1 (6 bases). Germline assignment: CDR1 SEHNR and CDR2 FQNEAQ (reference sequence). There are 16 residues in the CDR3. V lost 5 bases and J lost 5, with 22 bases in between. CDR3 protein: CASSPTDSLFLDEQYV. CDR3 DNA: TGTGCCAGCAGCCCTACGGACAGCCTGTTTTTGGACGAGCAGTACGTC.

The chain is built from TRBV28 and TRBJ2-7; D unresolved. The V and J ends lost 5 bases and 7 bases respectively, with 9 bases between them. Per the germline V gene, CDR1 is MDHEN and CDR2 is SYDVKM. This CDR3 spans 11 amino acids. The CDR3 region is CASSPAGEQYF. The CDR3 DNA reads TGTGCCAGCAGTCCCGCAGGAGAGCAGTACTTC.

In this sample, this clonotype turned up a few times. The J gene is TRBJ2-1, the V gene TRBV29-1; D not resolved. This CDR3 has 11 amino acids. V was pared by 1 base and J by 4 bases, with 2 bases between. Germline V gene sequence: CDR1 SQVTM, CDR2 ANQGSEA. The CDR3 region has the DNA TGCAGCGTTGAAGTGTACAATGAGCAGTTCTTC. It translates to CSVEVYNEQFF.

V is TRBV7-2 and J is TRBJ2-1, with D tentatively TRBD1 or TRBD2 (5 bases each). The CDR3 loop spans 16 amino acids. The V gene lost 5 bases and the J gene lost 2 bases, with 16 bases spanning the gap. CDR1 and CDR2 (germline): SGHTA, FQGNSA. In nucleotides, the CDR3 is TGTGCCAGCAGCCGAGTGGGGGATGGCCCCTACAATGAGCAGTTCTTC. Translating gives CASSRVGDGPYNEQFF.

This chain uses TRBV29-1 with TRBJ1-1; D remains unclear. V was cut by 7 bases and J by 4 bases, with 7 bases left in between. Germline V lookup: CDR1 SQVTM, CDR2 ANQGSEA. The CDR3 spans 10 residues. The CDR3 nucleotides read TGCAGCGCTCGTAGCACTGAAGCTTTCTTT. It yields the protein CSARSTEAFF.

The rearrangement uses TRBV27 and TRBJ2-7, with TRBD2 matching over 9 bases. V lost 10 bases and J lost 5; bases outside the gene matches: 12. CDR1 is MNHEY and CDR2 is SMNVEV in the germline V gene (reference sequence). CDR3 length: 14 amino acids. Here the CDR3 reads CANPCGGGSHEQYV. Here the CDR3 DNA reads TGTGCCAACCCATGCGGGGGGGGTTCCCACGAGCAGTACGTC.

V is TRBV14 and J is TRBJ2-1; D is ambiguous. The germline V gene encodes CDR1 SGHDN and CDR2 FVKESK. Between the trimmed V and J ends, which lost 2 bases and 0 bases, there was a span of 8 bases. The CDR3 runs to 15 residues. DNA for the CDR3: TGTGCCAGCAGCCAACCCATGGGCTCCTACAATGAGCAGTTCTTC. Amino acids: CASSQPMGSYNEQFF.

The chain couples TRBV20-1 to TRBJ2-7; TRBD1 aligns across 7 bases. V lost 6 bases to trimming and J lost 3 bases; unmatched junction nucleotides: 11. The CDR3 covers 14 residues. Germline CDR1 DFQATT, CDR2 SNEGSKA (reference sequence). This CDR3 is CSAPDRENLYEQYF. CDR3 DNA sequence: TGCAGTGCACCTGACAGGGAAAATCTCTACGAGCAGTACTTC.

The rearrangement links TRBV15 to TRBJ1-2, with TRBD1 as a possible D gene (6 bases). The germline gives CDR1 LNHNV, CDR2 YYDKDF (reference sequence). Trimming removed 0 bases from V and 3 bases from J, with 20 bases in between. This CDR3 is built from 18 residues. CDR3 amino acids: CATSRERTVASSDYGYTF. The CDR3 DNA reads TGTGCCACCAGCAGAGAACGGACAGTAGCTTCATCTGACTATGGCTACACCTTC.

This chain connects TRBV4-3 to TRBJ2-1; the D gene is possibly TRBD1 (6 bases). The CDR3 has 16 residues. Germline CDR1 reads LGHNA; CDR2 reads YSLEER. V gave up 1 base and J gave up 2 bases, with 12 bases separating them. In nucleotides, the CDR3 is TGCGCCAGCAGCCAAGGGCTCAGGGGAACCTACAATGAGCAGTTCTTC. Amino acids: CASSQGLRGTYNEQFF.

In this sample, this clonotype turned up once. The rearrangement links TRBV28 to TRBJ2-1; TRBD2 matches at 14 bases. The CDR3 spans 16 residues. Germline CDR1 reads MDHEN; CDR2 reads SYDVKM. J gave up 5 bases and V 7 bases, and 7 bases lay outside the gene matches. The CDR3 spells CASIGTSGGLHNEQFF. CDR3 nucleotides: TGTGCCAGCATCGGGACTAGCGGGGGCTTACACAATGAGCAGTTCTTC.

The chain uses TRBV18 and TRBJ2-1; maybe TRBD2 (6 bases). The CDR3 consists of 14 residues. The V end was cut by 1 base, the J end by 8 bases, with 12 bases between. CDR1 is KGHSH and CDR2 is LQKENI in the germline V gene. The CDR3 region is CASSPQNGEDEQFF. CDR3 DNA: TGTGCCAGCTCACCACAGAATGGGGAGGATGAGCAGTTCTTC. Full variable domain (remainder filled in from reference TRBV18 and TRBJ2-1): NAGVMQNPRHLVRRRGQEARLRCSPMKGHSHVYWYRQLPEEGLKFMVYLQKENIIDESGMPKERFSAEFPKEGPSILRIQQVVRGDSAAYFCASSPQNGEDEQFFGPGTRLTVL.

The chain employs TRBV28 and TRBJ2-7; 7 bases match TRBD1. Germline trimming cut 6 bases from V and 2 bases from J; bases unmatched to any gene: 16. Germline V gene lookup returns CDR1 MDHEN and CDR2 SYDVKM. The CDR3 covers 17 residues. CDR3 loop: CASRITRDRDSTYEQYV. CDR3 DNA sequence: TGTGCCAGCAGAATTACACGGGACCGGGACAGTACCTACGAGCAGTACGTC.

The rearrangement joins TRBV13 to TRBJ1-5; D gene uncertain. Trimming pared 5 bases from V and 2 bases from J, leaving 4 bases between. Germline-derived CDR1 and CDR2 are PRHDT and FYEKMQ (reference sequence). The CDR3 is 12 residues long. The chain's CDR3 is CASSDGNQPQHF. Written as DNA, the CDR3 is TGTGCCAGCAGCGATGGCAATCAGCCCCAGCATTTT.